Presented here are 16 T cell receptor beta chains from one specimen sequenced in a study of shared clonotypes between healthy human individuals. The naive CD8 fraction comprised CD45RO-negative cells positively selected for CCR7 and excluded terminally differentiated effector memory CD45RA+ cells. Data came from immunoSEQ multiplex PCR; TCRdb stores just in-frame clones and leaves some out. The sample has 800,000 to 950,000 clones; 90% to 97% are singletons. Specimen: naive CD8+ T cells sorted from blood. The receptors were sampled from a man aged 25-45 years in good health.

V and J are TRBV27 and TRBJ2-1; D is uncertain. Looked up from germline, CDR1 is MNHEY and CDR2 is SMNVEV (reference sequence). V lost 2 bases, J lost 1 base, and 6 bases lay in between. The CDR3 has 14 amino acids. CDR3 coding DNA: TGTGCCAGCAGTTTAGATCAGTCCTACAATGAGCAGTTCTTC. Amino acid sequence: CASSLDQSYNEQFF.

V gene TRBV7-8 combines with J gene TRBJ2-5; 7 nucleotides line up with TRBD2. Germline CDR1 and CDR2: SGHVS and FQNEAQ. CDR3 length: 15 amino acids. With 6 bases clipped from V and 4 bases from J, the junction kept 11 bases outside the gene matches. CDR3 DNA sequence: TGTGCCAGCAGAGTGTCTAGCGGTCCCCCAGAGACCCAGTACTTC. Its translation is CASRVSSGPPETQYF.

The chain carries TRBV4-1 and TRBJ2-1; TRBD1 might be the D (6 bases). This CDR3 region has 15 residues. Germline CDR1 is MGHRA and CDR2 is YSYEKL. Deletions cut 1 base from V and 1 base from J, with 8 bases between. The CDR3, as DNA: TGCGCCAGCAGCCAAGGTACAGGGTCCTACAATGAGCAGTTCTTC. Its translation is CASSQGTGSYNEQFF.

The V and J genes are TRBV6-1 and TRBJ2-4; D not certain. CDR3 length: 9 amino acids. Germline CDR1 is MNHNS and CDR2 is SASEGT. Trimming took 6 bases from V and 6 from J, leaving 0 bases between them. The CDR3 bases are TGTGCCAGCAGAAACATTCAGTACTTC. This gives the protein CASRNIQYF.

Comment on this clone: Other DNA sequences of this sample code for an identical CDR3. This chain links TRBV9 with TRBJ2-1; D is unresolved. From germline, CDR1 is SGDLS and CDR2 YYNGEE. The CDR3 spans 12 residues. Deletions cut 0 bases from V and 3 bases from J, with 1 base between. CDR3 region: CASSVDYNEQFF. The CDR3 bases are TGTGCCAGCAGCGTAGACTACAATGAGCAGTTCTTC.

The genes are TRBV29-1 and TRBJ1-1; D gene uncertain. This CDR3 has 14 amino acids. V shed 4 bases and J shed 0 bases, with 12 bases lying between them. Germline CDR1 is SQVTM and CDR2 is ANQGSEA. In DNA, the CDR3 is TGCAGCGTTGGGCGCGAGAAACTGAACACTGAAGCTTTCTTT. Translation gives CSVGREKLNTEAFF.

This chain joins TRBV7-2 and TRBJ1-4; D ambiguous. This CDR3 is 13 amino acids long. Trimming pared 5 bases from V and 4 bases from J, leaving 8 bases between. CDR1 SGHTA and CDR2 FQGNSA come from the germline V gene. The CDR3 region is CASSPHINEKLFF. The CDR3 DNA is TGTGCCAGCAGCCCACATATTAATGAAAAACTGTTTTTT. Together with reference TRBV7-2 and TRBJ1-4, the CDR3 gives the full variable domain: GAGVSQSPSNKVTEKGKDVELRCDPISGHTALYWYRQSLGQGLEFLIYFQGNSAPDKSGLPSDRFSAERTGGSVSTLTIQRTQQEDSAVYLCASSPHINEKLFFGSGTQLSVL.

The rearrangement links TRBV9 to TRBJ2-2, with D possibly TRBD1 on 5 matching bases. The CDR3 covers 16 residues. V lost 3 bases to trimming and J lost 2 bases, with 14 bases between them. CDR1 is SGDLS, CDR2 YYNGEE, per germline. CDR3 region: CASSADRTLNTGELFF. The CDR3 bases are TGTGCCAGCAGCGCCGACCGGACACTTAACACCGGGGAGCTGTTTTTT. The whole variable domain, remainder taken from reference TRBV9 and TRBJ2-2, is DSGVTQTPKHLITATGQRVTLRCSPRSGDLSVYWYQQSLDQGLQFLIQYYNGEERAKGNILERFSAQQFPDLHSELNLSSLELGDSALYFCASSADRTLNTGELFFGEGSRLTVL.

The rearrangement joins TRBV7-9 to TRBJ2-3; D gene ambiguous. CDR1 is SEHNR and CDR2 is FQNEAQ in the germline V gene (reference sequence). The CDR3 consists of 15 residues. The germline V and J ends were trimmed by 5 bases and 2 bases, with 14 bases remaining between them. The CDR3 here is CASSLGPEDTDTQYF. In nucleotides, the CDR3 is TGTGCCAGCAGCCTAGGCCCTGAAGACACAGATACGCAGTATTTT.

The chain joins TRBV7-6 to TRBJ2-1; 8 positions match TRBD1. J lost 4 bases, V lost 0 bases, and 5 bases had no gene match. Germline assignment: CDR1 SGHVS and CDR2 FNYEAQ. The CDR3 consists of 16 residues. The CDR3 loop is CASSLAGQDEYNEQFF. For the CDR3, the DNA is TGTGCCAGCAGCTTAGCGGGACAGGACGAATACAATGAGCAGTTCTTC.

In regard to this clone: Mismatch with germline at one junction end may stem from a read error. This sample includes further DNA sequences coding for the same CDR3. The chain recombines TRBV7-9 with TRBJ2-7, with 10 bases aligning to TRBD1. The CDR3 is made up of 14 amino acids. Germline loops: CDR1 SEHNR, CDR2 FQNEAQ (reference sequence). The chain's CDR3 is CASSSGQGYYEQYF. The CDR3 DNA follows: TGTGCCAGCAGCTCGGGACAGGGGTACTACGAGCAGTACTTT.

The rearrangement joins TRBV21-1 to TRBJ2-7. TRBV21-1 is a recognized pseudogene. The CDR3 sequence is 12 residues long. CDR3 sequence: CASTRGTYEQYF. DNA for the CDR3: TGTGCCAGCACGAGGGGTACCTACGAGCAGTACTTC.

The chain uses TRBV2 and TRBJ2-7; D possibly corresponds to TRBD1 (6 bases). The CDR3 covers 15 residues. CDR1 and CDR2 from the germline V gene are SNHLY and FYNNEI. V was clipped by 5 bases and J by 5 bases, with 19 bases between them. The CDR3 sequence: CASSPRDKKLNEQYF. The CDR3 region has the DNA TGTGCCAGCAGTCCCCGGGACAAAAAGTTAAACGAGCAGTACTTC.

CDR3 nucleotide sequence: TGTGCCAGCAGTTTAATGGTGACAGGGCAAACTGAAGCTTTCTTT. This encodes CASSLMVTGQTEAFF. The V gene is TRBV27, the J gene TRBJ1-1, with TRBD1 matching over 7 bases. The CDR3 has 15 residues. Germline CDR1 MNHEY, CDR2 SMNVEV (reference sequence). The V and J ends lost 2 bases and 5 bases, in that order; junction bases with no gene match: 8.

As concerns this clone: Additional DNA sequences in this sample encode the identical CDR3. The genes are TRBV19 and TRBJ2-7; no clear D gene. V was shortened by 1 base and J by 4 bases, with 8 bases between the two germline ends. The germline V gene encodes CDR1 LNHDA and CDR2 SQIVND (reference sequence). The CDR3 covers 13 residues. The CDR3 region has the DNA TGTGCCAGTAGTATAGGCCAGAATTACGAGCAGTACTTC. Protein sequence: CASSIGQNYEQYF.

The CDR3 loop is CASSILAGSSYEQYF. The CDR3 nucleotides read TGTGCCAGCAGTATTCTAGCGGGGAGCTCCTACGAGCAGTACTTC. The gene calls are TRBV28 and TRBJ2-7; 9 bases align to TRBD2. The V segment lost 5 bases and the J segment 0 bases; nucleotides outside the gene matches: 5. This CDR3 is built from 15 residues. Germline V lookup: CDR1 MDHEN, CDR2 SYDVKM.